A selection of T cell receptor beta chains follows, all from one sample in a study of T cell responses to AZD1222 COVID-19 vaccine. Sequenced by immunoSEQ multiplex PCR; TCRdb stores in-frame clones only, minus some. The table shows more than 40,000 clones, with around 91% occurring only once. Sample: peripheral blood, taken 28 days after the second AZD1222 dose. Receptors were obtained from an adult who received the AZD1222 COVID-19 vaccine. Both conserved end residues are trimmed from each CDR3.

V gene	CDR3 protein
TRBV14	ASSRNTGVGELF
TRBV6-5	ASTEHNSNQPQH
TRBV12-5	ASGLPRQGQTQY
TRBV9	ASSVEGIAGTEAF
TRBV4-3	ASRTGTGGMNTEAF
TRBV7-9	ASSFDRGTDTQY
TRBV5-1	ASSRRQDTEAF
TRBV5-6	ASTLHGDVETQY
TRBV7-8	ASSPTGDRNQPQH
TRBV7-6	ASSSGLAGSSYNEQF
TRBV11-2	ASSPGTLSSYEQY
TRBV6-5	ASSGGGYGYT
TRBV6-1	ASSELAHRGGYT
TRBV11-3	ASSLVSLNEQF
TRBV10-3	AIRTKVGGSYNEQF
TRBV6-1	ASSEYTGQTSGANVLT
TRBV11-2	ASSSFSWDRGNEKLF
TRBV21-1	ASSYRKGRFYGYT
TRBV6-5	ASSARGNTEAF
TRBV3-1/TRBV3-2	ASSQDWAFTTDTQY
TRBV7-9	ASSYRQGAEKLF
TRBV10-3	AISESGGGQAF
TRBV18	ASSPQQGHEQY
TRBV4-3	ASSPVGGTASGYT
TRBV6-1	ASSERQTYGYT
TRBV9	ASSEQQGALEQY
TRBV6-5	ASVPDRLLNYGYT
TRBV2	ASSEASREAF
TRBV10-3	AIREAGTGGGEQF
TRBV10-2	ASSEGFGELF
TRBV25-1	ASSEYGGSGGYNEQF
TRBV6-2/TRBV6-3	ASSYPPTGGYGYT
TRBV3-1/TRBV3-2	ASSPLGGGNTEAF
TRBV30	AWNRADRDTGELF
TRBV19	ASSIAGQYGYT
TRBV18	ASSQSQETQY
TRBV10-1	ASSVRGLEQY
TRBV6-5	ASSYSQGNYGYT
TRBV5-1	ASSLGDKTYGYT
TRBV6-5	ATPARDSFYNEQF
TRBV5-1	ASSLVPGTDTQY
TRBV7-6	ASSLAGATYTDTQY
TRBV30	AWSTTTNTGELF
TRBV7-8	ASSLGRGGSYEQY
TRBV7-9	ASSLGGTVHGYT
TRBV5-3	ARSPQRTDGYT
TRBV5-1	ASSLGSVSGYQQF
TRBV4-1	ASSHLKPDTEAF
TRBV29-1	SVTRRLAGNTIY
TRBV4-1	ASSQGPSTEAF
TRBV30	AWSVGGDTEAF
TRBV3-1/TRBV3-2	ATTQDERGRGGYEQY
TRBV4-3	ASSQASGWSDSPLH
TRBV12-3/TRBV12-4	ASSLTTQETQY